The T cell receptor beta chain described here comes from a study of cytomegalovirus exposure and HLA in healthy donors (dated by TCRdb to about 2017). Turning to the overall study: According to an earlier analysis of 550 to 700 of the donors, some 180 million T cells yielded 90 million to 140 million unique TCR beta sequences and approximately 300 Gb of sequence data. Approximately 310 gigabases of sequencing data and 70 million to 85 million unique TCR sequences were included in an early release covering around 600 HLA-typed donors. The genetic ancestry cluster associated with self-reported Caucasian donors included about 81% of the roughly 360 genotyped donors. The study was designed to test whether signatures of past pathogen exposure could be identified by cataloging public T cell receptors. The study used immunosequencing to profile the T cell repertoires of approximately 690 subjects and linked those repertoires to cytomegalovirus serostatus. Besides the first cohort of some 670 subjects, a separate validation cohort made up of 120 different subjects was used. To predict cytomegalovirus infection status, the study brought together high-throughput TCR immunosequencing, statistical association of individual TCRs with disease status, and machine learning. To study patterns of TCR occurrence, a later analysis re-analyzed previously published TCR beta repertoires from 650 to 750 donors and added high-resolution HLA genotyping. In the later analysis, no new phenotypic data were used to find candidate immune exposures; instead, reliance was placed on TCR beta sequences and their occurrence across donors. An earlier analysis of around 540 of the donors applied high-throughput TCR beta sequencing to assess whether each TCR beta V gene segment acted as functional or pseudogenic. Donor age, sex, ethnicity and CMV serostatus were collected together with the repertoire data. In a later genetic analysis, genome-wide SNP genotypes for about three fifths of the 666 donors were used, and that subset was treated as a discovery cohort. All discovery cohort repertoires had been generated using a single sequencing platform. HLA typing included class I and class II loci at four-digit resolution. The number of typed donors differed by locus: about 620-640 for A, B, C, DRB1 and DQB1; approximately 520 for DQA1; 606 for DPA1; and some 470 for DPB1. A few DR-DQ haplotypes were handled as single units for association and clustering because linkage in the cohort was strong. Across under 500 genotyped donors of the cohort, an average of approximately 220,000 unique TCR beta nucleotide sequences per donor were sequenced, and 15% to 20% of those sequences were non-productive. Here is what the overall study found, with its caveats: For the cohort, immune exposure information was limited to CMV serostatus. According to a later analysis, TCR association rates differed among HLA loci, with DRB1 alleles showing the most associated TCRs and HLA-C alleles showing the fewest. The authors suggested that the approach could potentially be extended to other disease states and immunological phenotypes. Because HLA typing was unavailable for some donors at each locus, only the typed subset was used in association tests. The cohort was sequenced for TCR beta chains only, and without alpha or paired-chain data the features that could be detected were limited. Most TCR sequences were seen in very few donors, while some public TCRs were found in many individuals. An earlier analysis of approximately 600 of the donors showed that most TCR beta V segments appeared in productive rearrangements either about 87% or about 30% of the time, which broadly matched IMGT annotations. Some IMGT-functional V segments, including TRBV6-2 and TRBV6-3, could not be told apart with the 87-base-pair reads, so those segments were excluded. Correlated functional status among segregating V segments might reflect linkage disequilibrium, but an unknown experimental factor could not be ruled out. In vitro tests confirmed that three of the cytomegalovirus-associated TCR beta chains recognize cytomegalovirus antigens. Compared with the approximately 600-donor mean, donors in an Asian-associated ancestry cluster had fewer N-insertions in productive TCRs, according to a later genetic analysis. Approximately 18 rarely observed V segments, including chromosome 9 orphons, were excluded from the earlier analysis of a few hundred of the donors because counts were too low. The study gave a list of roughly 150 TCR beta chains associated with cytomegalovirus. Sequencing depth was assumed to be roughly uniform across donors in the presence/absence analyses, though that assumption may not hold. A cluster of highly shared sequence variants was judged likely to represent a technical artifact of the sequencing pipeline. The classifier was reported to diagnose cytomegalovirus status with high specificity and sensitivity in both the original cohort and the validation cohort. V-gene and J-gene trimming of TCR beta chains was associated with a missense DCLRE1C variant in a later genetic analysis, and the association was replicated in an independent cohort. In a later analysis, HLA-associated TCR beta chains were found to be more clonally expanded and to have lower generation probabilities than equally common non-associated chains. In a later analysis, 16,951 TCR beta sequences were associated with specific HLA alleles at a false discovery rate of 0.05. Several of the top co-occurrence clusters appeared to be linked to parvovirus B19, influenza, CMV and Epstein-Barr virus, according to a later analysis. Most CMV-associated TCR beta chains appeared to be HLA-restricted in a later analysis, and the HLA associations seemed to be driven largely by CMV exposure. When HLA alleles, especially DR and DQ, strongly co-occurred, attributing TCR associations to individual alleles was difficult. A further reported finding was that TCR beta sequences accurately predicted the HLA-A and HLA-B alleles for most subjects in the first cohort.

Libraries were built with the immunoSEQ multiplex PCR assay. For the multiplex PCR, a mixture combining 60 forward primers for TCR Vbeta segments and 13 reverse primers for TCR Jbeta segments was used. The CDR3 region of rearranged TCR beta genes was amplified from genomic DNA with a multiplex PCR assay. Amplified TCR beta libraries were sequenced as 87-base-pair reads on the Illumina HiSeq System. On the authors' methods: A later analysis counted approximately 84 million unique TCR beta chains across the 700 or so repertoires, and roughly 9.9 million of these chains were shared by at least two donors. A nearest-neighbor algorithm error-corrected the raw reads and collapsed the reads into unique sequences, merging closely related sequences to remove PCR and sequencing errors. V, D and J gene segments were assigned by aligning CDR3 sequences to IMGT reference sequences. For a sequence to be retained, a match of at least six nucleotides was required to both a V gene segment and a J gene segment. A rearrangement was called productive if the CDR3 had no stop codons and remained in frame with V and J, and every other rearrangement was called non-productive. Following IMGT convention, CDR3 was defined as the stretch from the second conserved V-encoded cysteine to the conserved J-encoded phenylalanine. The earlier analysis of fewer than 700 of the donors excluded sequences that lacked an unambiguous match to a single V gene segment. In an earlier analysis of a few hundred of the donors, V segments were called functional above 56.7% productive rearrangements and were called segregating when the between-donor standard deviation exceeded 5%. To diagnose cytomegalovirus status from the catalog of TCR beta chain sequences, a statistical classification framework was built. V and J gene assignment, in a later analysis, came from comparing TCR nucleotide sequences with IMGT/GENE-DB human TR gene sequences. Using the TCRdist pipeline, a later analysis assigned CDR3 sequences along with most-parsimonious VDJ recombination scenarios. In a later analysis, every TCR beta chain was defined by the combination of its CDR3 amino acid sequence and its V-gene family, and reads without a unique V-gene family were dropped. In a later analysis, around 600 highly shared, low-generation-probability nucleotide sequences were removed to address suspected cross-contamination and a sequencing artifact. For each public chain, a later analysis derived a clonal expansion index from normalized ranks of inferred template counts within each repertoire. In a later analysis, generation probabilities were computed with a VDJ recombination model fitted to out-of-frame rearrangements, and the resulting probabilities were checked against IGoR. A later analysis scored TCR-TCR, TCR-HLA and TCR-CMV co-occurrence with hypergeometric tests, applying a repertoire-size bias correction to TCR pairs. To estimate false discovery rates, a later analysis permuted the HLA or CMV assignments 20 times. In a later analysis, co-occurring TCRs were grouped using DBSCAN, with TCRdist sequence similarity added in when clustering inside HLA-allele-positive subsets. Repertoires with fewer than 30,000 or more than 120,000 public chains were left out of co-occurrence clustering, as were five repertoires with anomalous nucleotide sharing. Imported from immuneACCESS, the table was reduced by TCRdb to in-frame sequences with V and J called. These copies leave out some clones; in studies compared against another copy, an unresolved V gene accounts for under half, and the cause of the remainder is not known. For V, J and clone size, that table is used; D and trimming come from the DNA. The sample table lists 80,000 to 95,000 clones, 79% of them with a count of one. The biggest ten clones account for about 14% of the sample.

In total, 666 healthy bone marrow donors made up the cohort. Cohort members were all nominally healthy when sampled, although unrecorded immune exposures were likely present. The donor was CMV seropositive and was included in the group of some 290 seropositive cohort members. A peripheral blood sample was collected from each donor, and TCR beta sequencing was performed on peripheral blood mononuclear cells. Genomic DNA was extracted from the blood cell samples with the Qiagen DNeasy Blood Extraction Kit. Notes on this clone: Its recognized antigen is unknown. Per-base qualities were not stored, and no clone one base away is much larger.

Counted from cysteine to phenylalanine, this CDR3 has 13 amino acids. The entry retains the CDR3 DNA only, 39 bases that are in frame from base 1. In the germline V gene, CDR1 corresponds to SGHVS and CDR2 to FQNEAQ. Between the V and J ends, shortened by 5 bases and 6 bases respectively, the junction contains 13 bases. The origin of this receptor is a woman aged 40 to 50 in good health and CMV-seropositive. The sample taken for sequencing was PBMCs. The sequence links TRBV7-8 to TRBJ1-1, with a weak D call of TRBD1 (5 bases match). The nucleotide sequence is TGTGCCAGCAGCGGTCGGGGGGGGGCTGAAGCTTTCTTT. This yields the protein CASSGRGGAEAFF.